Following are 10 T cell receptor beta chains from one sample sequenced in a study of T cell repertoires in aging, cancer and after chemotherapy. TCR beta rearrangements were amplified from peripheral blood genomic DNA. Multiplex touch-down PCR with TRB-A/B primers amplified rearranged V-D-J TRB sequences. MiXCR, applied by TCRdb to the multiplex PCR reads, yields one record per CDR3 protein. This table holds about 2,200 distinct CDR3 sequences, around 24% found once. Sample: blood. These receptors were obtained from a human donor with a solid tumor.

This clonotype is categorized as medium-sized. The CDR3 loop is CAWDARVLAKNIQYF. CDR3 bases: TGTGCCTGGGATGCCCGGGTGCTAGCCAAAAACATTCAGTACTTC. The rearrangement uses TRBV30 and TRBJ2-4, with D uncertain. CDR1 GTSNPN and CDR2 SVGIG come from the germline V gene (reference sequence). V lost 5 bases, J lost 0 bases, and 14 bases lay in between. This CDR3 has 15 residues.

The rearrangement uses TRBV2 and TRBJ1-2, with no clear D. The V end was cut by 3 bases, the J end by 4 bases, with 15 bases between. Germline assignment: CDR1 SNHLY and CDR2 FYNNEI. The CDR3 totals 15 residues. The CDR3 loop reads CASSDAEGRAYGYTF. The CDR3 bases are TGTGCCAGCAGTGATGCGGAAGGGCGGGCCTATGGCTACACCTTC.

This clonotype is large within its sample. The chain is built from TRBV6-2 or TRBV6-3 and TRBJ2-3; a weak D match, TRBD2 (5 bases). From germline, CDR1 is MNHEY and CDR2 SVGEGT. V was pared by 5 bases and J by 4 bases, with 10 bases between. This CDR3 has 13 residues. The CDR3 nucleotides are TGTGCCAGCAGTCGCCAGGAGGCAGATACGCAGTATTTT. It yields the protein CASSRQEADTQYF.

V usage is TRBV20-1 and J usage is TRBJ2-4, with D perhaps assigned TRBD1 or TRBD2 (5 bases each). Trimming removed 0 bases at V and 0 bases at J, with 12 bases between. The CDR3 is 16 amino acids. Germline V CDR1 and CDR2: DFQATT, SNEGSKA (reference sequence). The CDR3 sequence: CSARDLQGVAKNIQYF. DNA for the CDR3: TGCAGTGCTAGAGATCTGCAGGGAGTAGCCAAAAACATTCAGTACTTC.

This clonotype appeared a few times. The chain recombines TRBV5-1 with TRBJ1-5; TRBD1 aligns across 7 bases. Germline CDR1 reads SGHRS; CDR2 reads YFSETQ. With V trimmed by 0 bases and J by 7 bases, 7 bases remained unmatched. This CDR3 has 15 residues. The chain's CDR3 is CASSLGQGIGQPQHF. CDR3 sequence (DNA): TGCGCCAGCAGCTTGGGACAGGGAATAGGCCAGCCCCAGCATTTT.

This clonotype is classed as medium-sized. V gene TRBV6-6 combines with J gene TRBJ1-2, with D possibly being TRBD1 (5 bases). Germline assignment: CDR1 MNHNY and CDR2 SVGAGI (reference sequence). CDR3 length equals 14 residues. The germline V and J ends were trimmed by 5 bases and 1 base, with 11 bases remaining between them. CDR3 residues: CASSNPQGNYGYTF. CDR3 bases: TGTGCCAGCAGTAACCCCCAGGGTAACTATGGCTACACCTTC.

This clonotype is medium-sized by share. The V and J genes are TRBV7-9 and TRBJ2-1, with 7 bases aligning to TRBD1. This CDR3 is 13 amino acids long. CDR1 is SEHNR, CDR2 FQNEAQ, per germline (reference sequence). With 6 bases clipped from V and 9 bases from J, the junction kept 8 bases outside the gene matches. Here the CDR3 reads CASRQKGAGEQFF. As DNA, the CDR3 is TGTGCCAGCAGGCAAAAGGGGGCCGGTGAGCAGTTCTTC. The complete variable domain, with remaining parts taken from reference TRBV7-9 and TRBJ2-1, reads DTGVSQNPRHKITKRGQNVTFRCDPISEHNRLYWYRQTLGQGPEFLTYFQNEAQLEKSRLLSDRFSAERPKGSFSTLEIQRTEQGDSAMYLCASRQKGAGEQFFGPGTRLTVL.

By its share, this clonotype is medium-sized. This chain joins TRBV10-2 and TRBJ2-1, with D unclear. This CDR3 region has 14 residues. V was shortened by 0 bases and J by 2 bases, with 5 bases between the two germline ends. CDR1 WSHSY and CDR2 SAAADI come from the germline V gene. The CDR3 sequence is CASSESGTYNEQFF. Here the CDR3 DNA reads TGCGCCAGCAGTGAGTCCGGTACCTACAATGAGCAGTTCTTC.

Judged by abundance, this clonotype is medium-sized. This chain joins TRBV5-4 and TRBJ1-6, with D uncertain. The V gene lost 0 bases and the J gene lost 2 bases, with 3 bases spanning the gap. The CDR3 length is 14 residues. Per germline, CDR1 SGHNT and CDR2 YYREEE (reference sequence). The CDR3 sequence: CASSLAPYNSPLHF. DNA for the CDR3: TGTGCCAGCAGCTTGGCACCCTATAATTCACCCCTCCACTTT.

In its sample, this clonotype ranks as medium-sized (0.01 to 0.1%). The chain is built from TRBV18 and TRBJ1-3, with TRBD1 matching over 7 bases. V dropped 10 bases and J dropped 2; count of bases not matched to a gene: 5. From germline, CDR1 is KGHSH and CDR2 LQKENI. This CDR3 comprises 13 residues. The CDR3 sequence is CATRQGAGNTIYF. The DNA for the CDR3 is TGTGCCACAAGACAGGGCGCTGGAAACACCATATATTTT.